The entry that follows covers one T cell receptor beta chain sequence. Antigen unknown. Trimming cost V 7 bases and J 8 bases; bases outside gene matches: 4. Germline values: CDR1 MNHEY, CDR2 SVGAGI. There are 12 residues in the CDR3. The sample is drawn from a study of beta chain features in type 1 diabetes. Study background: Healthy donors and patients had similar age, gender and cell yields.

Study results and limitations: Type 1 diabetes patients had moderately but significantly shorter TCRB CDR3s in all four CD4+ subsets.

The investigators reverse transcribed all of the isolated RNA, so they sequenced expressed TCRB transcripts. Assay used: immunoSEQ multiplex PCR; TCRdb lists only in-frame clones, some missing. The sample shows hundreds of thousands of clones, approximately 16% of them seen only once. This chain uses TRBV6-5 with TRBJ2-1; 8 positions match TRBD1. The sample taken for sequencing was naive CD4+ T cells from blood. The receptor was isolated from a man aged 18 to 30 with type 1 diabetes. CDR3 nucleotides: TGTGCCAGCACTACACAGGGGGATGAGCAGTTCTTC. Translating gives CASTTQGDEQFF.